The present TCR beta chain was sequenced within a study of blood T cells in healthy people across ages. Study-level findings and limits: Strong correlation linked observed beta diversity and percent naive T cells. Unsorted PBMC input precluded a conclusive naive versus antigen-experienced comparison.

This clonotype has a handful of counts. Its antigen is unidentified. Each sample yielded at least 5 micrograms of PBMC total RNA. This CDR3 is built from 16 residues. CDR1 is SGHDN, CDR2 FVKESK, per germline. With 0 bases removed from V and 4 bases from J, the gap between germline ends came to 15 bases. Then a second PCR, running about 6 to 11 cycles, was carried out with a sample-barcoded 5' primer and a J-beta primer mix. Every molecule of cDNA carried a tag from a template-switch adaptor with 12 random nucleotides. A single record per CDR3 protein comes from TCRdb applying MiXCR to the 5' RACE reads. This table has about 1.8 million distinct CDR3 sequences, about 49% appearing once.

The rearrangement links TRBV14 to TRBJ1-2; D not resolved. This clonotype was sampled from a woman aged 40-49 years in good health. The sample consisted of blood. The CDR3 sequence: CASSQEIGDRSYGYTF. The CDR3 DNA reads as TGTGCCAGCAGCCAAGAAATTGGGGATCGATCCTATGGCTACACCTTC.